These 29 T cell receptor beta chains originate from one sample sequenced in a study of CD4 and CD8 cells across lung adenocarcinoma regions (dated 2018 in TCRdb). Library prep was done by PCR. Instrument used: HiSeq X Ten. TCRdb trimmed public reads at Q25 via fastp, called clones via MiXCR and kept in-frame beta chains. Each CDR3 protein gets just one entry, which takes the most common genes and DNA from the rows behind it. In this sample the table shows more than 9,000 distinct CDR3 sequences, around half of which occur a single time. The ten largest clones capture 20% to 30% of the sample. Sequenced material: CD8+ T cells from the margin of a lung tumor. Read against the paper, the sample's cell subset or site label means: tumor margin region. Receptors were obtained from a female donor with lung adenocarcinoma. The CD4 and CD8 labels of this study may be unreliable.

The chain has TRBV6-1 and TRBJ2-5, with D maybe TRBD2 (7 bases). The J call may be wrong; the DNA end is better matched by TRBJ2-7. Germline V gene data show CDR1 as MNHNS and CDR2 as SASEGT. The CDR3 covers 13 residues. The CDR3 sequence is CASRVNREGEQYF. The CDR3 region has the DNA TGTGCCAGCAGGGTTAACAGGGAGGGCGAGCAGTACTTC.

Here the CDR3 reads CASSPRGSGSTDTQYF. The DNA for the CDR3 is TGTGCCAGCAGTCCCCGGGGTAGCGGAAGCACAGATACGCAGTATTTT. The chain joins TRBV27 to TRBJ2-3; possibly TRBD2 for D (6 bases). V was pared by 5 bases and J by 0 bases, with 15 bases between. Germline V gene sequence: CDR1 MNHEY, CDR2 SMNVEV (reference sequence). The length of the CDR3 is 16 residues.

The rearrangement links TRBV10-1 to TRBJ2-5, with TRBD2 identical over 9 bases. Germline CDR1 WNHNN, CDR2 SYGVQD (reference sequence). The CDR3 is made up of 16 amino acids. V lost 0 bases and J lost 8; bases outside the gene matches: 10. The CDR3 nucleotides are TGCGCCAGCAGTGAGTCCATAGCGGGGGACCCAGATACCCAGTACTTC. This translates into CASSESIAGDPDTQYF.

This clonotype is medium-sized in the sample. The gene calls are TRBV6-5 and TRBJ1-5; possibly TRBD1 for D (6 bases). Germline CDR1 MNHEY, CDR2 SVGAGI. Trimming cost V 7 bases and J 4 bases, with 23 bases left between them. The CDR3 contains 17 residues. CDR3 coding DNA: TGTGCCAGCACCCGTTCAAGGGGGGCAGAACTAAATCAGCCCCAGCATTTT. Translation gives CASTRSRGAELNQPQHF.

This clonotype was recorded once. The junction departs from germline at one end; a sequencing error may be responsible. The genes are TRBV6-5 and TRBJ2-2, with TRBD1 matching over 7 bases. Germline loops: CDR1 MNHEY, CDR2 SVGAGI. The CDR3 runs to 16 residues. The CDR3 loop reads CASSYLQALDTGEQFF. CDR3 in DNA: TGTGCCAGCAGTTACCTCCAGGCTTTGGACACAGGGGAGCAGTTTTTT.

In this sample, this clonotype is large (0.1 to 1%). V is TRBV4-1 and J is TRBJ2-3, with a tentative D call TRBD2 (6 bases). CDR3 length equals 18 residues. The V gene lost 1 base and the J gene lost 0 bases, with 17 bases spanning the gap. Germline loops: CDR1 MGHRA, CDR2 YSYEKL. CDR3 residues: CASSQADGAGGSTDTQYF. CDR3 nucleotides: TGCGCCAGCAGCCAAGCAGACGGGGCCGGGGGAAGCACAGATACGCAGTATTTT.

About this clonotype itself: Mismatch with germline at one junction end may stem from a read error. This chain links TRBV10-1 with TRBJ2-3; D remains unclear. Germline V gives CDR1 WNHNN, CDR2 SYGVQD (reference sequence). CDR3 length equals 14 residues. CDR3 nucleotide sequence: TGCGCCAGCAGTGGGTTAAGAAGCAAAGACACGCAGTATTTC. It codes for CASSGLRSKDTQYF.

With regard to this clonotype: This likely comes from a read error, as the CDR3 has no conserved phenylalanine or tryptophan at its end. The J gene is TRBJ2-5, the V gene TRBV6-1; 9 bases fit TRBD1. The junction had 9 bases not matched to a gene; V was cut back by 6 bases and J by 4 bases. This CDR3 has 15 residues. Germline CDR1 reads MNHNS; CDR2 reads SASEGT. The CDR3 here is CASSKGTGRGETQYS. In nucleotides, the CDR3 is TGTGCCAGCAGCAAAGGGACAGGGAGGGGAGAGACCCAGTACTCG.

V gene TRBV7-6 combines with J gene TRBJ2-3; a weak D match, TRBD1 (6 bases). Germline CDR1 SGHVS, CDR2 FNYEAQ. CDR3 length equals 15 residues. V lost 9 bases and J lost 12, with 28 bases in between. This chain's CDR3 is CARGLGGHSKETQYF. The CDR3 coding sequence is TGTGCCAGGGGGTTAGGGGGTCATAGCAAAGAGACCCAGTATTTT.

V and J are TRBV4-1 and TRBJ1-1; 7 bases match TRBD1. Germline V gives CDR1 MGHRA, CDR2 YSYEKL. The V segment lost 4 bases and the J segment 1 base; nucleotides outside the gene matches: 3. This CDR3 has 14 residues. The CDR3 DNA is TGCGCCAGCAGCCCTAGGACAGGGAACACTGAAGCTTTCTTT. This sequence encodes CASSPRTGNTEAFF.

V gene TRBV27 combines with J gene TRBJ1-1, with 8 bases identical to TRBD1. The germline V gene encodes CDR1 MNHEY and CDR2 SMNVEV (reference sequence). Germline trimming cut 4 bases from V and 4 bases from J; bases unmatched to any gene: 5. The CDR3 is 14 amino acids. DNA for the CDR3: TGTGCCAGCAGTTCAACAGGGGGAAGCACTGAAGCTTTCTTT. Protein product: CASSSTGGSTEAFF.

This clonotype was observed a handful of times. This chain connects TRBV12-3 or TRBV12-4 to TRBJ2-5; a possible D gene is TRBD1 (5 bases). The CDR3 is 16 residues long. V shed 4 bases and J shed 5 bases, with 20 bases lying between them. CDR3 in amino acids: CASSSQVEGASETQYF. The CDR3 region has the DNA TGTGCCAGCAGTTCACAAGTGGAAGGGGCATCCGAGACCCAGTACTTC.

The V and J genes are TRBV10-3 and TRBJ2-1; 10 nucleotides agree with TRBD1. CDR1 is ENHRY, CDR2 SYGVKD, per germline. This CDR3 spans 16 amino acids. Losses at the gene ends were 6 bases for V and 7 bases for J; bases not matched to a gene: 12. The CDR3 is CAIRGTGEMRGNEQFF. CDR3 nucleotides: TGTGCCATCAGAGGGACAGGGGAAATGCGGGGGAATGAGCAGTTCTTC.

The chain has TRBV10-2 and TRBJ2-3; 10 bases are a match to TRBD2. Losses at the gene ends were 5 bases for V and 4 bases for J; bases not matched to a gene: 6. Looked up from germline, CDR1 is WSHSY and CDR2 is SAAADI. The length of the CDR3 is 15 residues. The CDR3 loop reads CASSLKRGGSDTQYF. CDR3 DNA sequence: TGCGCCAGCAGTCTCAAGCGGGGGGGATCAGATACGCAGTATTTT.

This clonotype is deemed medium-sized (0.01 to 0.1%). The rearrangement links TRBV27 to TRBJ1-1; TRBD1 might be the D (5 bases). Germline V gene data show CDR1 as MNHEY and CDR2 as SMNVEV (reference sequence). The V and J ends lost 4 bases and 3 bases respectively, with 21 bases between them. The CDR3 length is 17 residues. Here the CDR3 reads CASSYPRAGKRDTEAFF. DNA for the CDR3: TGTGCCAGCAGTTACCCCCGGGCAGGGAAAAGAGACACTGAAGCTTTCTTT.

This chain links TRBV6-1 with TRBJ2-1, with D perhaps given as TRBD1 or TRBD2 (5 bases each). The end of the DNA fits TRBJ2-5 better, so the J call may be wrong. The germline gives CDR1 MNHNS, CDR2 SASEGT. The CDR3 is 13 residues long. The CDR3 nucleotides are TGTGCCAGCAGTGGTGGGACGTCAGGGACCCAGTACTTC. Residues: CASSGGTSGTQYF.

This sequence joins TRBV10-3 and TRBJ2-4; 8 nucleotides agree with TRBD2. Unmatched junction bases numbered 8, after V lost 5 bases and J lost 8 bases. The CDR3 is made up of 14 amino acids. Germline lookup yields CDR1 ENHRY and CDR2 SYGVKD. The CDR3 spells CAISPGGAIDIQYF. CDR3 DNA sequence: TGTGCCATCAGTCCGGGGGGGGCAATTGACATTCAGTACTTC.

This clonotype was seen more than once but under ten times. Being one base from a much bigger clone, this may be a read error. The rearrangement links TRBV6-5 to TRBJ2-1; D gene unclear. The ends were cut back, 0 bases at V and 10 bases at J, with 10 bases in the middle. The germline gives CDR1 MNHEY, CDR2 SVGAGI. The CDR3 length is 13 residues. CDR3 in amino acids: CASSYSYLDEQFF. CDR3 coding DNA: TGTGCCAGCAGTTACTCTTATTTGGACGAGCAGTTCTTC.

The chain joins TRBV10-3 to TRBJ2-1; 7 bases line up with TRBD2. Judging by the DNA end, TRBJ2-7 fits better; the J call may be wrong. The V gene's germline CDR1 is ENHRY and CDR2 SYGVKD. The CDR3 is 11 amino acids. The CDR3 region is CAISVGGEQYF. The CDR3 nucleotides are TGTGCCATCAGTGTGGGGGGGGAGCAGTACTTC.

The CDR3: CASSLDRQGGTQYF. The DNA of the CDR3 is TGTGCCAGCAGCTTAGACCGCCAGGGAGGCACGCAGTATTTT. The chain carries TRBV11-2 and TRBJ2-3; a weak D match, TRBD2 (6 bases). V lost 0 bases and J lost 9, with 13 bases in between. There are 14 residues in the CDR3. Germline values: CDR1 SGHAT, CDR2 FQNNGV.

The J gene is TRBJ2-1, the V gene TRBV27, with 10 nucleotides matching TRBD1. The J call may be in error: the DNA end matches TRBJ2-7 better. There are 15 residues in the CDR3. Looked up from germline, CDR1 is MNHEY and CDR2 is SMNVEV (reference sequence). Here the CDR3 reads CASSSRTGGSYEQYF. The CDR3 DNA is TGTGCCAGCAGTTCCCGGACAGGGGGCTCCTACGAGCAGTACTTC.

At least ten counts were recorded for this clonotype. The chain uses TRBV6-1 and TRBJ2-5; TRBD1 might be the D (8 bases). V lost 7 bases and J 11 bases, leaving 29 bases between the germline ends. The CDR3 totals 16 residues. Per germline, CDR1 MNHNS and CDR2 SASEGT. The CDR3 loop reads CASMNLGAGGAGEQYF. The CDR3 bases are TGTGCCAGCATGAATCTCGGGGCAGGGGGCGCGGGGGAGCAGTACTTC.

This clonotype has a count of ten or more. The V and J genes are TRBV10-3 and TRBJ2-5; tentative D call: TRBD1 (7 bases). With 10 bases removed from V and 2 bases from J, the gap between germline ends came to 17 bases. Germline lookup yields CDR1 ENHRY and CDR2 SYGVKD. The CDR3 spans 14 residues. DNA for the CDR3: TGTGCCACCGGGGGACAGACCGATCAAGAGACCCAGTACTTC. Encoded protein: CATGGQTDQETQYF.

Points on this clonotype: The junction shows a germline mismatch at one end, possibly a read error. The V and J genes are TRBV6-5 and TRBJ2-4; perhaps D is TRBD1 or TRBD2 (5 bases each). Germline V lookup: CDR1 MNHEY, CDR2 SVGAGI. This CDR3 is built from 15 residues. CDR3 in DNA: TGTGCCAGCAGTTGGGGACGGGAAGCCAAAAACACGCAGTATTTC. Encoded protein: CASSWGREAKNTQYF.

Sample share makes this clonotype medium-sized. The rearrangement joins TRBV27 to TRBJ1-2, with unresolved D. In germline, CDR1 is MNHEY, CDR2 SMNVEV (reference sequence). V shed 4 bases and J shed 8 bases, with 20 bases lying between them. The CDR3 spans 15 residues. The chain's CDR3 is CASSSSAYALGGYTF. The CDR3 DNA follows: TGTGCCAGCAGTTCATCAGCTTACGCCTTGGGGGGCTACACCTTC.

Remarks on this clonotype: One end of the junction varies from germline; a read error may be responsible. V and J are TRBV6-1 and TRBJ2-3, with D perhaps TRBD1 or TRBD2 (7 bases each). The CDR3 consists of 14 residues. Germline assignment: CDR1 MNHNS and CDR2 SASEGT. CDR3: CAGRGGRGKDTQYF. DNA for the CDR3: TGTGCGGGCAGGGGGGGGAGAGGTAAAGATACCCAGTATTTC.

In regard to this clonotype: Its ends do not fully match the called genes, so a read error is possible. The rearrangement uses TRBV6-1 and TRBJ2-5, with D perhaps TRBD2 (5 bases). The germline V gene encodes CDR1 MNHNS and CDR2 SASEGT. CDR3 length: 13 amino acids. CDR3 amino acids: CASRQNLGETQSF. As DNA, the CDR3 is TGTGCCAGCAGACAGAATTTGGGAGAGACCCAGTCTTTC.

This clonotype was detected only a few times. The genes are TRBV6-1 and TRBJ2-7, with TRBD1 matching over 10 bases. V shed 2 bases, J shed 9 bases, and the junction held 7 bases outside the gene matches. The CDR3 totals 14 residues. Germline lookup yields CDR1 MNHNS and CDR2 SASEGT. The CDR3: CASSELTGGTAQYF. The CDR3, as DNA: TGTGCCAGCAGTGAACTGACAGGGGGCACAGCGCAGTACTTC.

The V call is TRBV6-1, the J call TRBJ2-3; 7 bases map to TRBD1. The J call may be faulty, since TRBJ2-7 better matches the DNA end. The CDR3 totals 14 residues. The germline V gene has CDR1 MNHNS and CDR2 SASEGT. In DNA, the CDR3 is TGTGCCAGCAGGGACCGCAGGGGGAAGGACACGCAGTACTTC. Its protein is CASRDRRGKDTQYF.